These 30 T cell receptor beta chains originate from one sample sequenced in a study of lymphopenia after photon versus proton radiotherapy. Data came from immunoSEQ multiplex PCR; TCRdb stores just in-frame clones and leaves some out. Found here are 35,000 to 45,000 clones, under 85% of them singletons; the top ten hold about 24%. The sequencing used peripheral blood, collected from a patient treated with proton-based radiotherapy. Source of these receptors: a woman in her 70s with pancreatic cancer.

This rearrangement joins TRBV28 to TRBJ2-5; D might be TRBD2 (6 bases). The J call could be wrong; TRBJ2-7 is a better fit for the DNA end. CDR3 length: 16 residues. Germline CDR1 reads MDHEN; CDR2 reads SYDVKM. Written as DNA, the CDR3 is TGTGCCAGCCTCCCGGAGGAGGGGTCCTTTAGGTACGAGCAGTACTTC. Translated, it gives CASLPEEGSFRYEQYF.

In this sample, this clone turned up a few times. The gene calls are TRBV19 and TRBJ2-7, with 11 bases fitting TRBD1. CDR3 length: 14 amino acids. Germline V gene data show CDR1 as LNHDA and CDR2 as SQIVND (reference sequence). V was pared by 7 bases and J by 3 bases, with 5 bases of the junction left unmatched. The CDR3 nucleotides are TGTGCCAGTAAAGGGACAGGGGGTTTCTACGAGCAGTACTTC. Protein product: CASKGTGGFYEQYF.

This clone was detected only once. The rearrangement links TRBV2 to TRBJ1-5, with 7 bases aligning to TRBD1. The V and J ends lost 7 bases and 11 bases, in that order; junction bases with no gene match: 29. From germline, CDR1 is SNHLY and CDR2 FYNNEI. The CDR3 is made up of 19 amino acids. CDR3 nucleotides: TGTGCCAGCATGAACTTCATTCCCCTAGACAGGGCCCTGCTAGCGGCCCAGCATTTT. Encoded protein: CASMNFIPLDRALLAAQHF.

V is TRBV28 and J is TRBJ2-1; 10 positions match TRBD1. The CDR3 runs to 16 residues. The V segment lost 3 bases and the J segment 7 bases; nucleotides outside the gene matches: 9. Germline V lookup: CDR1 MDHEN, CDR2 SYDVKM. In DNA form, the CDR3 reads TGTGCCAGCAGTTTCGGACAGGGGGTGTCGCGAAATGAGCAGTTCTTC. Protein product: CASSFGQGVSRNEQFF.

The chain combines TRBV7-2 with TRBJ1-2, with D perhaps matching TRBD1 (5 bases). Germline values: CDR1 SGHTA, CDR2 FQGNSA. The ends were cut back, 1 base at V and 3 bases at J, with 9 bases in the middle. The CDR3 totals 14 residues. The CDR3 loop is CASSLGDGDYGYTF. The CDR3 bases are TGTGCCAGCAGCTTAGGGGACGGGGACTATGGCTACACCTTC.

The chain joins TRBV12-5 to TRBJ2-7; D is undetermined. Germline CDR1 LGHNT, CDR2 FRNRAP. Trimming left V 6 bases short and J 3 bases short, with 9 bases between. The CDR3 is 12 residues long. The CDR3 spells CASGTDRYEQYF. Here the CDR3 DNA reads TGTGCTAGTGGCACCGACCGCTACGAGCAGTACTTC.

This clone came up once. This chain connects TRBV28 to TRBJ1-2, with TRBD1 identical over 9 bases. J gave up 8 bases and V 5 bases, and 3 bases lay outside the gene matches. CDR1 is MDHEN, CDR2 SYDVKM, per germline. The CDR3 extends over 12 amino acids. The CDR3 sequence is CASSADRGGYTF. The CDR3 DNA reads as TGTGCCAGCAGTGCGGACAGGGGCGGCTACACCTTC.

The gene calls are TRBV28 and TRBJ2-1; 7 bases fit TRBD2. V shed 10 bases, J shed 8 bases, and the junction held 14 bases outside the gene matches. CDR3 length: 14 amino acids. Germline CDR1 reads MDHEN; CDR2 reads SYDVKM. The CDR3 loop reads CAITSAGKGHEQFF. The CDR3 coding sequence is TGTGCCATCACTTCAGCGGGAAAGGGACATGAGCAGTTCTTC.

The genes are TRBV7-9 and TRBJ1-6; 8 bases align to TRBD1. The junction had 10 bases not matched to a gene; V was cut back by 5 bases and J by 7 bases. The CDR3 totals 16 residues. Germline-derived CDR1 and CDR2 are SEHNR and FQNEAQ (reference sequence). CDR3 nucleotides: TGTGCCAGCAGCCTACAGACAGGGGAGGGGAATTCACCCCTCCACTTT. Protein sequence: CASSLQTGEGNSPLHF.

The genes are TRBV11-3 and TRBJ2-2; 14 bases fit TRBD2. This CDR3 contains 18 residues. From germline, CDR1 is SGHNT and CDR2 YENEEA. The ends lost 4 bases at V and 6 bases at J; junction bases unmatched: 10. CDR3 sequence: CASSSRLGLAGVAGELFF. The CDR3 DNA sequence: TGTGCCAGCAGCTCGCGATTGGGACTAGCGGGAGTTGCCGGGGAGCTGTTTTTT. Using reference TRBV11-3 and TRBJ2-2 for the parts outside the CDR3, the full variable domain is EAGVVQSPRYKIIEKKQPVAFWCNPISGHNTLYWYLQNLGQGPELLIRYENEEAVDDSQLPKDRFSAERLKGVDSTLKIQPAELGDSAVYLCASSSRLGLAGVAGELFFGEGSRLTVL.

V usage is TRBV14 and J usage is TRBJ2-5, with 9 bases lining up with TRBD2. The CDR3 length is 14 residues. The V gene end was trimmed by 1 base and the J gene end by 3 bases; junction bases not matched to a gene: 0. Per germline, CDR1 SGHDN and CDR2 FVKESK. CDR3 coding DNA: TGTGCCAGCAGCCAAGGACTAGCGGAAGAGACCCAGTACTTC. The encoded protein is CASSQGLAEETQYF.

The rearrangement links TRBV27 to TRBJ2-5, with D tentatively TRBD2 (6 bases). The CDR3 has 12 amino acids. Germline assignment: CDR1 MNHEY and CDR2 SMNVEV (reference sequence). The V end lost 6 bases, the J end lost 4 bases, and 9 bases lay between the germline ends. The CDR3 DNA reads as TGTGCCAGCAGGACTAGTGGAGAGACCCAGTACTTC. Translated: CASRTSGETQYF.

The V gene is TRBV5-1, the J gene TRBJ2-1; 14 bases fit TRBD2. The J segment lost 10 bases and the V segment lost 4 bases, leaving 7 bases of the junction unmatched. Germline CDR1 reads SGHRS; CDR2 reads YFSETQ. This CDR3 spans 15 amino acids. CDR3 sequence: CASSPPGLAGVEQFF. The CDR3 DNA sequence: TGCGCCAGCAGCCCTCCGGGACTAGCGGGAGTGGAGCAGTTCTTC.

The chain's CDR3 is CASSPLPRTAQETQYF. CDR3 nucleotide sequence: TGTGCCAGCAGTCCCCTCCCTCGGACAGCACAAGAGACCCAGTACTTC. V and J are TRBV27 and TRBJ2-5, with D tentatively TRBD1 (6 bases). V lost 5 bases and J lost 2, with 18 bases in between. Germline loops: CDR1 MNHEY, CDR2 SMNVEV (reference sequence). This CDR3 contains 16 residues.

The chain uses TRBV28 and TRBJ1-3; D is undetermined. V dropped 7 bases and J dropped 0 bases, with 10 bases sitting between them. Germline V gene data show CDR1 as MDHEN and CDR2 as SYDVKM. The CDR3 covers 14 residues. CDR3 nucleotide sequence: TGTGCCAGCAAGGTGGAAAGCTCTGGAAACACCATATATTTT. Translated: CASKVESSGNTIYF.

This chain connects TRBV4-1 to TRBJ2-3; 12 nucleotides match TRBD2. Trimming cost V 0 bases and J 3 bases; bases outside gene matches: 19. Germline loops: CDR1 MGHRA, CDR2 YSYEKL. The CDR3 has 22 residues. The CDR3 sequence is CASSQDIADRRVTSGRTDTQYF. The DNA for the CDR3 is TGCGCCAGCAGCCAAGATATAGCAGACCGACGGGTGACTAGCGGGAGAACAGATACGCAGTATTTT.

The chain links TRBV28 to TRBJ2-7, with 12 nucleotides matching TRBD2. The CDR3 is 15 residues long. J was trimmed by 7 bases and V by 7 bases; bases with no gene match: 11. CDR1 is MDHEN and CDR2 is SYDVKM in the germline V gene. The CDR3 region has the DNA TGTGCCAGCACCACTAGGACTAGCGGGATGAGGGAGCAGTACTTC. Protein product: CASTTRTSGMREQYF.

The chain combines TRBV28 with TRBJ2-4; perhaps TRBD2 as D (6 bases). The ends were cut back, 5 bases at V and 4 bases at J, with 12 bases in the middle. The CDR3 is 14 amino acids. Germline V gives CDR1 MDHEN, CDR2 SYDVKM. The CDR3 region has the DNA TGTGCCAGCAGTCAAAGGGCGGGAAAAAACATTCAGTACTTC. It encodes CASSQRAGKNIQYF.

The rearrangement links TRBV28 to TRBJ1-5; 7 bases match TRBD1. The CDR3 covers 13 residues. The germline V gene has CDR1 MDHEN and CDR2 SYDVKM. Trimming cost V 8 bases and J 3 bases; bases outside gene matches: 4. CDR3 nucleotide sequence: TGTGCCAGCGGGACAGTTATCAATCAGCCCCAGCATTTT. Its translation is CASGTVINQPQHF.

J is TRBJ2-1 and V is TRBV29-1; 10 nucleotides line up with TRBD1. This CDR3 is built from 15 residues. Germline CDR1 is SQVTM and CDR2 is ANQGSEA. CDR3 amino acids: CITSIGQGAYNEQFF. DNA for the CDR3: TGCATCACTTCGATTGGACAGGGGGCCTACAATGAGCAGTTCTTC.

The count of this clone is one. This rearrangement joins TRBV11-3 to TRBJ2-1, with D unclear. This CDR3 is 12 amino acids long. Trimming took off 1 base at V and 7 bases at J, with 5 bases between the two ends. CDR1 and CDR2 (germline): SGHNT, YENEEA. The CDR3 protein is CASSLVRNEQFF. The CDR3 DNA reads as TGTGCCAGCAGCTTAGTTCGTAATGAGCAGTTCTTC.

The chain joins TRBV7-2 to TRBJ1-1; no firm D call. V was trimmed by 4 bases and J by 1 base, leaving 7 bases between them. Per germline, CDR1 SGHTA and CDR2 FQGNSA. CDR3 size: 13 residues. DNA for the CDR3: TGTGCCAGCAGCTCCGGCCAGAACACTGAAGCTTTCTTT. Its protein is CASSSGQNTEAFF. The entire variable domain, with the rest obtained from reference TRBV7-2 and TRBJ1-1, is as follows: GAGVSQSPSNKVTEKGKDVELRCDPISGHTALYWYRQSLGQGLEFLIYFQGNSAPDKSGLPSDRFSAERTGGSVSTLTIQRTQQEDSAVYLCASSSGQNTEAFFGQGTRLTVV.

This clone was seen a handful of times. The rearrangement uses TRBV18 and TRBJ1-6; D remains ambiguous. CDR3 length equals 16 residues. In germline, CDR1 is KGHSH, CDR2 LQKENI. V lost 2 bases, J lost 5 bases, and 13 bases lay in between. CDR3 sequence: CASSPFSGSNNSPLHF. In nucleotides, the CDR3 is TGTGCCAGCTCACCATTCTCCGGGTCTAATAATTCACCCCTCCACTTT.

This chain uses TRBV7-6 with TRBJ1-4; D uncertain. The CDR3 sequence is 14 residues long. Germline V gene sequence: CDR1 SGHVS, CDR2 FNYEAQ. V dropped 4 bases and J dropped 0 bases, with 6 bases sitting between them. The CDR3 sequence is CASSSFATNEKLFF. The CDR3 DNA reads as TGTGCCAGCAGCTCCTTTGCAACTAATGAAAAACTGTTTTTT.

This clone was found a few times. The chain is built from TRBV7-3 and TRBJ1-6, with a possible D match to TRBD1 (5 bases). Germline CDR1 reads SGHTA; CDR2 reads FQGTGA. The CDR3 spans 15 residues. Trimming left V 1 base short and J 7 bases short, with 11 bases between. The CDR3 DNA reads TGTGCCAGCAGCTTAATGTCCCAGGGAAATTCACCCCTCCACTTT. Translated, it gives CASSLMSQGNSPLHF.

This clone was found a few times. The CDR3 nucleotides read TGCGCCAGCAGCGCAGGACTAGTGGTCGAGACCCAGTACTTC. Protein sequence: CASSAGLVVETQYF. The chain combines TRBV4-3 with TRBJ2-5; 7 nucleotides match TRBD2. This CDR3 spans 14 amino acids. The V and J ends lost 5 bases and 5 bases, in that order; junction bases with no gene match: 8. Germline CDR1 is LGHNA and CDR2 is YSLEER.

The rearrangement links TRBV9 to TRBJ1-3; D perhaps matches TRBD1 (6 bases). The CDR3 totals 17 residues. Germline CDR1 reads SGDLS; CDR2 reads YYNGEE. Trimming shortened V by 3 bases and J by 0 bases, and 16 bases separated the two germline ends. CDR3 loop: CASSGASRQDSGNTIYF. For the CDR3, the DNA is TGTGCCAGCAGCGGTGCCTCCCGACAGGACTCTGGAAACACCATATATTTT.

The CDR3 region is CASVTTGGPTDTQYF. The CDR3 DNA reads as TGTGCCAGCGTCACCACCGGAGGGCCAACAGATACGCAGTATTTT. This rearrangement joins TRBV6-6 to TRBJ2-3; D is possibly TRBD2 (6 bases). The CDR3 totals 15 residues. V shed 8 bases and J shed 3 bases, with 18 bases lying between them. Germline lookup yields CDR1 MNHNY and CDR2 SVGAGI (reference sequence).

The rearrangement uses TRBV4-3 and TRBJ2-2, with D possibly being TRBD1 (6 bases). CDR3 size: 19 residues. Trimming removed 0 bases at V and 2 bases at J, with 19 bases between. Germline V CDR1 and CDR2: LGHNA, YSLEER. The CDR3 sequence: CASSQDLNRGGSNTGELFF. CDR3 nucleotides: TGCGCCAGCAGCCAAGATCTTAATAGAGGGGGTAGTAACACCGGGGAGCTGTTTTTT.

The CDR3 is CASSSDRPRGYTF. The CDR3 DNA follows: TGTGCCAGCAGTTCGGACCGCCCGCGGGGCTACACCTTC. The chain recombines TRBV28 with TRBJ1-2, with D unresolved. This CDR3 contains 13 residues. V lost 4 bases to trimming and J lost 8 bases, with 14 bases between them. Germline V gene lookup returns CDR1 MDHEN and CDR2 SYDVKM.